The T cell receptor (beta chain) described here comes from a study of cytomegalovirus exposure and HLA in healthy donors. Per the germline V gene, CDR1 is LGHNA and CDR2 is YNFKEQ. This CDR3 spans 15 amino acids. V lost 1 base and J lost 8; bases outside the gene matches: 5. Findings and caveats of the study: It was shown in a later analysis that HLA-associated TCR beta chains were more clonally expanded than other, equally common chains. Analyzed later, association rates of TCRs varied across HLA loci, with DRB1 most and HLA-C fewest. Presence/absence analyses rested on an assumption that sequencing depth was roughly uniform across donors.

About this clone: What it binds is unknown.

In the PCR, 60 Vbeta and 13 Jbeta primers were used. Assay: immunoSEQ multiplex PCR; the TCRdb copy retains only in-frame clones and omits some. This listing includes 100,000 to 150,000 clones. Sequencing used PBMCs. The V gene is TRBV4-2, the J gene TRBJ2-1; 10 bases are shared with TRBD2. This TCR derives from a man between 18 and 35 years old in good health and CMV-seronegative. The CDR3: CASSQASGSIYEQFF. The CDR3, as DNA: TGTGCCAGCAGCCAAGCTAGCGGGAGTATCTATGAGCAGTTCTTC.